This record looks at one TCR beta chain sequence and its context. Its antigen is currently unknown. The primer mix had 60 Vbeta and 13 Jbeta primers. The assay was immunoSEQ multiplex PCR, and TCRdb's table has in-frame clones only and misses some. Among around 120,000 clones, around 76% were seen once, and the ten largest hold roughly 31%. The CDR3 spans 16 residues. Per germline, CDR1 PRHDT and CDR2 FYEKMQ (reference sequence). Germline trimming cut 1 base from V and 7 bases from J; bases unmatched to any gene: 6. This sample was taken from a study of cytomegalovirus exposure and HLA in healthy donors. The wider study: Early release data held around 80 million unique TCRs from HLA-typed donors.

Study-level results: DRB1 showed the most TCR associations and HLA-C the fewest in a later analysis, as rates varied by HLA locus. According to the study, around 160 TCR beta chains were cytomegalovirus-associated.

The sample consisted of PBMCs. V gene TRBV13 combines with J gene TRBJ2-7; 14 nucleotides align to TRBD2. The sequence was obtained from a man aged 55 to 70 in good health and CMV-seropositive. The CDR3 here is CASSLAGTSGRIEQYF. The CDR3 DNA sequence: TGTGCCAGCAGCTTAGCCGGGACTAGCGGGAGAATTGAGCAGTACTTC.